Listed below are T cell receptor beta chains from one sample, sequenced in a study of T cells in narcolepsy. Here immunoSEQ multiplex PCR was the method, and the copy in TCRdb shows in-frame clones only, minus some. Seen here are around 18,000 clones, 70% to 90% observed once, and the top ten hold about 0.77%. The sample taken for sequencing was memory (CD45RA-) CD4+ T cells from blood. The source is a human donor in good health. The CDR3 runs from the conserved cysteine through the conserved F or W. D genes are given only for firm matches.

v_call	d_call	j_call	cdr3_aa
TRBV2	-	-	CASRRDSQGEQYF
TRBV2	-	TRBJ2-5	CASSVGGGVVGETQYF
TRBV11-2	TRBD2	TRBJ2-3	CASSLGLAGGFGDTQYF
TRBV6-1	TRBD2	TRBJ2-5	CASSDGLAGGTQYF
TRBV7-2	-	TRBJ1-2	CASRPTNSVHGYTF
TRBV5-4	-	TRBJ2-7	CASSLEPRTGGEQYF
TRBV7-6	-	TRBJ1-1	CASSSIANTEAFF
TRBV6-1	-	TRBJ1-1	CASRTGELNTEAFF
TRBV10-3	-	TRBJ1-1	CAIRALGTEAFF
TRBV7-3	TRBD2	TRBJ2-3	CASSAGGTTDTQYF
TRBV5-1	-	TRBJ2-2	CASRGGAPGELFF
TRBV7-2	TRBD2	TRBJ2-7	CASSTEEGGSYEQYF
TRBV23-1	-	TRBJ2-2	CASSQRERGRTGELFF
TRBV29-1	-	TRBJ1-2	CSVERRDLGGYTF
TRBV19	-	TRBJ1-2	CASSIVQAQNYGYTF
TRBV5-1	TRBD1	TRBJ2-7	CASSSLGQGEQYF
TRBV30	TRBD1	TRBJ2-7	CAWTSGTGTYEQYF
TRBV10-3	-	TRBJ2-3	CAIRGADSDTQYF
TRBV7-9	-	TRBJ1-2	CASSLGVGYGYTF
TRBV5-4	-	TRBJ1-2	CASSPGTYGYTF
TRBV7-2	-	TRBJ2-3	CASSLVPRVGGDTQYF
TRBV5-6	TRBD2	TRBJ2-2	CASSLFFPLAQNTGELFF
TRBV7-3	-	TRBJ1-1	CASSPGTNTEAFF
TRBV29-1	-	TRBJ2-5	CSVEDRRDNQETQYF
TRBV18	-	TRBJ1-5	CASSQRGPQPQHF
TRBV13	TRBD1	TRBJ1-3	CASSLWGQGNTIYF
TRBV19	TRBD2	TRBJ2-7	CASSIRGGAHEQYF
TRBV2	-	TRBJ2-1	CASSNKAYNEQFF
TRBV30	-	TRBJ2-3	CAWRPPRSITDTQYF
TRBV7-2	TRBD2	TRBJ2-7	CASSVTREAEQYF
TRBV7-2	-	TRBJ1-5	CASSLQGHQPQHF
TRBV30	-	TRBJ2-7	CAWSIRLDEQYF
TRBV12-2	-	TRBJ1-1	CASRLVDDPRGGRGTEAFF
TRBV6-5	-	TRBJ1-3	CASSYSQGTGNTIYF
TRBV4-3	TRBD1	TRBJ1-2	CASSPGQGTTNYGYTF
TRBV19	-	TRBJ1-2	CASSMEGRVYTF
TRBV11-3	TRBD2	TRBJ2-1	CASSLVRTSINEQFF
TRBV11-2	-	TRBJ1-1	CASSRGTLSVGEEAEAFF
TRBV19	-	TRBJ1-1	CASSIFRANTEAFF
TRBV30	-	TRBJ1-3	CAWSRLLRRNTIYF